The entry below gives a single T cell receptor (beta chain) sequence along with its context. The target antigen is unknown. Some clones are missing from TCRdb's copy, which holds only in-frame ones; the method was immunoSEQ multiplex PCR. The sample holds about 48,000 clones, about nine tenths seen once. The record originates from a study of T cell responses to AZD1222 COVID-19 vaccine. Study-wide points: Clonal diversity was possibly underestimated, and the donors were mostly white British, with more females. Regions left unmutated in variants are reportedly the target of nearly half of spike-specific TCRs.

This CDR3 comprises 16 residues. Trimming pared 6 bases from V and 4 bases from J, leaving 18 bases between. Germline CDR1 and CDR2: SGHTA and FQGTGA. The TCR originated in an adult who received the AZD1222 COVID-19 vaccine. This specimen consisted of peripheral blood, obtained 28 days after the second AZD1222 dose. The chain combines TRBV7-3 with TRBJ2-2, with D tentatively TRBD2 (6 bases). The CDR3 region is CASRVRTGVATGELFF. In nucleotides, the CDR3 is TGTGCCAGCAGGGTTAGGACGGGAGTCGCCACCGGGGAGCTGTTTTTT.